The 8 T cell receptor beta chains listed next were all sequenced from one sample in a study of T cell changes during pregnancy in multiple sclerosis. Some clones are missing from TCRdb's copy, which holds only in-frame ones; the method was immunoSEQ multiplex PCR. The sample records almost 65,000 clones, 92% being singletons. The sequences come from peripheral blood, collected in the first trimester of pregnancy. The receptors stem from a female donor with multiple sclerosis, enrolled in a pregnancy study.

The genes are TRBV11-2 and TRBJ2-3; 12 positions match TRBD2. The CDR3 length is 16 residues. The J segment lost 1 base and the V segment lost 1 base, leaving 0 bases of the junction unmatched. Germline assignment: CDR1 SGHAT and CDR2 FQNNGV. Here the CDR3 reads CASSLGLAGGTDTQYF. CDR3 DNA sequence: TGTGCCAGCAGCTTAGGACTAGCGGGAGGCACAGATACGCAGTATTTT.

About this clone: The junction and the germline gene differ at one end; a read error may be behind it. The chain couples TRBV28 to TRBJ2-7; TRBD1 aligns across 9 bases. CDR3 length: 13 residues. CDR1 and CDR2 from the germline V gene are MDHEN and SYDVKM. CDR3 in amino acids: CASSLSDRDRVLF. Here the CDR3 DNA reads TGTGCCAGCAGTTTATCGGATCGGGACAGGGTCCTCTTC.

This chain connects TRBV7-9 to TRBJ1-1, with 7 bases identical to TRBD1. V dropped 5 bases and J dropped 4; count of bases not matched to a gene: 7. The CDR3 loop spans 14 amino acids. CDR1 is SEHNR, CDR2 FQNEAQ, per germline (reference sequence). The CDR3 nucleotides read TGTGCCAGCAGCACCCGGGACAGTTCCACTGAAGCTTTCTTT. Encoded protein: CASSTRDSSTEAFF.

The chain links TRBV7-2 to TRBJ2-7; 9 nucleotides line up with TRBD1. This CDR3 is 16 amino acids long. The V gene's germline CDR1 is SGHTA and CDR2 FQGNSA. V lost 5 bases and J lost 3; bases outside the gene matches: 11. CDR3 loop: CASSPGQGSWNYEQYF. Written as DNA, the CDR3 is TGTGCCAGCAGCCCGGGACAGGGCTCGTGGAACTACGAGCAGTACTTC.

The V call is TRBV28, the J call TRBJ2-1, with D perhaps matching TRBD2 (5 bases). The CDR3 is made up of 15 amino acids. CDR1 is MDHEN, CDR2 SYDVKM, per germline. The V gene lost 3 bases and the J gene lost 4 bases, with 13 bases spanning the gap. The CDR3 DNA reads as TGTGCCAGCAGTTTTTCCTGGACTGTTTACAATGAGCAGTTCTTC. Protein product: CASSFSWTVYNEQFF.

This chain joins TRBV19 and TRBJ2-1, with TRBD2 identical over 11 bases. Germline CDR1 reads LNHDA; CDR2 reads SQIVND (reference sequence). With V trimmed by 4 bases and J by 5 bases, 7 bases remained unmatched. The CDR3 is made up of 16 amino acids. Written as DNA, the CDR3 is TGTGCCAGTAGTACAAAACTAGCGGGAGTAAACAATGAGCAGTTCTTC. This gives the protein CASSTKLAGVNNEQFF.

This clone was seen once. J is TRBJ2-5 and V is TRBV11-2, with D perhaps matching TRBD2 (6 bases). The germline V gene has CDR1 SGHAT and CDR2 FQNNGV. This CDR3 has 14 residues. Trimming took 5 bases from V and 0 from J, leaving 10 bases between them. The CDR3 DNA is TGTGCCAGCAGCCCGGGACTGGACCAAGAGACCCAGTACTTC. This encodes CASSPGLDQETQYF.

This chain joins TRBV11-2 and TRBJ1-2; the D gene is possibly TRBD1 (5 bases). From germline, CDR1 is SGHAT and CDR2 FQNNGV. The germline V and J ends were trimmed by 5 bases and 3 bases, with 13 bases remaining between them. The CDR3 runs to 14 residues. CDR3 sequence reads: CASSPGEFDYGYTF. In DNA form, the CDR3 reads TGTGCCAGCAGCCCGGGGGAGTTCGACTATGGCTACACCTTC.